These 23 T cell receptor beta chains were all obtained from the same sample, sequenced in a study of T cell repertoires in cytomegalovirus infection. TCRdb passed the reads through MiXCR, listing each CDR3 protein once. Of under 850,000 distinct CDR3 sequences in the sample, roughly a third were seen once. What these receptors recognize is not known. The sample in question was cultured PBMCs, obtained from culture after CMV antigen stimulation. These receptors originate from a human donor in good health (CMV status not recorded). Some clones in this sample may be carry-over from other donors' samples.

Only a few counts were recorded for this clonotype. V is TRBV6-1 and J is TRBJ2-3, with TRBD1 matching over 7 bases. Germline CDR1 MNHNS, CDR2 SASEGT. The CDR3 has 16 amino acids. The ends lost 6 bases at V and 4 bases at J; junction bases unmatched: 13. In nucleotides, the CDR3 is TGTGCCAGCAGCCCTGGACAGGCAGGTCATGCAGATACGCAGTATTTT. Its translation: CASSPGQAGHADTQYF.

This clonotype was found many times. The chain links TRBV7-2 to TRBJ2-7; no clear D. CDR1 and CDR2 from the germline V gene are SGHTA and FQGNSA. Trimming took off 3 bases at V and 1 base at J, with 16 bases between the two ends. The CDR3 has 16 amino acids. The CDR3 nucleotides are TGTGCCAGCAGCTTCACCTCGGGCCCCGAATCCTACGAGCAGTACTTC. This encodes CASSFTSGPESYEQYF.

The rearrangement links TRBV23-1 to TRBJ2-1; 10 nucleotides agree with TRBD2. TRBV23-1 is assigned to the ORF class and has an uncertain function. This CDR3 is built from 15 residues. V was clipped by 6 bases and J by 7 bases; unmatched bases: 9. CDR3 region: CASSRSGRATNEQFF. For the CDR3, the DNA is TGCGCCAGCAGCCGCAGCGGGAGGGCCACAAATGAGCAGTTCTTC.

Only a few counts were recorded for this clonotype. The rearrangement joins TRBV7-8 to TRBJ2-1; 11 bases agree with TRBD2. This CDR3 is built from 18 residues. Germline V gene data show CDR1 as SGHVS and CDR2 as FQNEAQ. J lost 4 bases, V lost 2 bases, and 10 bases had no gene match. The CDR3, as DNA: TGTGCCAGCAGCTTAAAATCACGCGGGACTAGCGGTTACAATGAGCAGTTCTTC. As protein: CASSLKSRGTSGYNEQFF.

V and J are TRBV28 and TRBJ2-7; D uncertain. Germline values: CDR1 MDHEN, CDR2 SYDVKM. V was shortened by 3 bases and J by 2 bases, with 8 bases between the two germline ends. The CDR3 loop spans 13 amino acids. The CDR3: CASSLVQTYEQYF. DNA for the CDR3: TGTGCCAGCAGTTTGGTGCAGACCTACGAGCAGTACTTC.

This chain uses TRBV19 with TRBJ1-5; D possibly corresponds to TRBD1 (6 bases). The V gene's germline CDR1 is LNHDA and CDR2 SQIVND (reference sequence). The CDR3 spans 16 residues. V dropped 7 bases and J dropped 2 bases, with 18 bases sitting between them. CDR3 in amino acids: CASTGGVRGGNQPQHF. Written as DNA, the CDR3 is TGTGCCAGTACGGGGGGGGTCAGGGGTGGCAATCAGCCCCAGCATTTT. Complete variable domain (other parts from reference TRBV19 and TRBJ1-5): DGGITQSPKYLFRKEGQNVTLSCEQNLNHDAMYWYRQDPGQGLRLIYYSQIVNDFQKGDIAEGYSVSREKKESFPLTVTSAQKNPTAFYLCASTGGVRGGNQPQHFGDGTRLSIL.

The sample holds a few counts of this clonotype. This rearrangement joins TRBV12-3 or TRBV12-4 to TRBJ1-2, with D possibly matching TRBD1 (6 bases). This CDR3 is 14 amino acids long. Trimming removed 6 bases from V and 4 bases from J, with 15 bases in between. The CDR3 region is CASRQTGLPYGYTF. The CDR3 DNA reads as TGTGCCAGCAGACAGACAGGACTTCCCTATGGCTACACCTTC.

Only a few counts were recorded for this clonotype. This sequence joins TRBV7-2 and TRBJ2-7, with D hard to call. The CDR3 is 13 amino acids. Germline V gene lookup returns CDR1 SGHTA and CDR2 FQGNSA. Trimming stripped 1 base from V and 11 bases from J, with 15 bases between. Here the CDR3 DNA reads TGTGCCAGCAGCTTAGGAGGTTTTAGGGTGGAGTACTTC. Translation gives CASSLGGFRVEYF.

This clonotype was detected only a few times. This chain joins TRBV12-3 or TRBV12-4 and TRBJ1-4; no definite D call. This CDR3 comprises 11 residues. The V end was cut by 8 bases, the J end by 5 bases, with 6 bases between. DNA of the CDR3: TGTGCCAGCGGAGAAAATGAAAAACTGTTTTTT. Its protein is CASGENEKLFF.

The rearrangement links TRBV9 to TRBJ2-3; 10 bases align to TRBD1. The germline V gene encodes CDR1 SGDLS and CDR2 YYNGEE. The CDR3 has 15 residues. Trimming at V came to 3 bases and at J to 6 bases, leaving 7 bases not matched to a gene. CDR3 sequence: CASSGRTGGIDTQYF. The DNA for the CDR3 is TGTGCCAGCAGCGGGCGGACAGGGGGTATCGATACGCAGTATTTT.

The chain links TRBV6-2 or TRBV6-3 to TRBJ2-1, with D possibly being TRBD2 (5 bases). From germline, CDR1 is MNHEY and CDR2 SVGEGT. V shed 2 bases and J shed 3 bases, with 8 bases lying between them. This CDR3 has 14 amino acids. The CDR3 DNA is TGTGCCAGCAGTTACCCCGACTACTACAATGAGCAGTTCTTC. It specifies CASSYPDYYNEQFF.

This clonotype has ten or more counts. This chain connects TRBV7-2 to TRBJ1-2, with D unresolved. From germline, CDR1 is SGHTA and CDR2 FQGNSA. V was cut by 5 bases and J by 4 bases, with 26 bases left in between. The CDR3 has 18 residues. CDR3 protein: CASSRQDRVVKTVYGYTF. The CDR3 DNA reads as TGTGCCAGCAGCCGTCAAGATCGCGTGGTCAAGACGGTCTATGGCTACACCTTC.

The CDR3 is CASSSGVSEQYF. Written as DNA, the CDR3 is TGTGCCAGCAGTTCTGGGGTCAGCGAGCAGTACTTC. The rearrangement uses TRBV12-3 or TRBV12-4 and TRBJ2-7; D unresolved. CDR3 length: 12 amino acids. Between the trimmed V and J ends, which lost 4 bases and 6 bases, there was a span of 10 bases.

This clonotype has a count of ten or more. The rearrangement joins TRBV5-4 to TRBJ2-3, with D perhaps TRBD1 (6 bases). Germline V gives CDR1 SGHNT, CDR2 YYREEE (reference sequence). The V and J ends lost 4 bases and 2 bases respectively, with 11 bases between them. The CDR3 extends over 14 amino acids. CDR3 sequence: CASSGGQNTDTQYF. The CDR3 DNA follows: TGTGCCAGCAGCGGAGGACAGAACACAGATACGCAGTATTTT.

Comment on this clonotype: The junction differs from germline at one of its ends, possibly a read error. The chain combines TRBV12-3 or TRBV12-4 with TRBJ1-1; 10 bases are a match to TRBD1. The CDR3 is made up of 16 amino acids. The CDR3: CASSTSGTGAYNESFF. The DNA for the CDR3 is TGTGCCAGCAGTACATCTGGGACAGGGGCGTACAATGAATCTTTCTTT.

The table lists this clonotype with a few counts. The chain couples TRBV19 to TRBJ1-3, with D hard to call. The CDR3 runs 15 residues. The V end lost 3 bases, the J end lost 0 bases, and 9 bases lay between the germline ends. CDR1 is LNHDA, CDR2 SQIVND, per germline (reference sequence). CDR3 sequence reads: CASSIEGLSGNTIYF. Here the CDR3 DNA reads TGTGCCAGTAGTATCGAAGGGCTCTCTGGAAACACCATATATTTT.

Ten or more counts support this clonotype. The chain uses TRBV7-8 and TRBJ2-5, with D possibly matching TRBD1 (5 bases). V was pared by 5 bases and J by 6 bases, with 16 bases between. The CDR3 is 14 amino acids. Germline lookup yields CDR1 SGHVS and CDR2 FQNEAQ. This CDR3 is CASSARRVEKTQYF. DNA for the CDR3: TGTGCCAGCAGCGCGCGCAGGGTAGAGAAGACCCAGTACTTC.

The table lists this clonotype with many counts. The V and J genes are TRBV11-2 and TRBJ1-4; D unclear. Between the trimmed V and J ends, which lost 1 base and 8 bases, there was a span of 14 bases. The CDR3 length is 15 residues. Germline CDR1 is SGHAT and CDR2 is FQNNGV. The CDR3 sequence is CASSLVGRSREKLFF. The CDR3 DNA is TGTGCCAGCAGCTTAGTCGGCAGAAGCAGGGAAAAACTGTTTTTT.

The V call is TRBV6-2 or TRBV6-3, the J call TRBJ2-2, with 11 bases fitting TRBD2. CDR3 length: 17 residues. J was trimmed by 0 bases and V by 5 bases; bases with no gene match: 5. Germline CDR1 reads MNHEY; CDR2 reads SVGEGT. CDR3: CASSNRLAGPNTGELFF. In DNA, the CDR3 is TGTGCCAGCAGTAATCGACTAGCGGGGCCGAACACCGGGGAGCTGTTTTTT.

This clonotype occurred a few times. V gene TRBV6-5 combines with J gene TRBJ2-3; D is tentatively TRBD1 or TRBD2 (5 bases each). The CDR3 extends over 13 amino acids. Germline assignment: CDR1 MNHEY and CDR2 SVGAGI. The V and J ends lost 6 bases and 7 bases respectively, with 14 bases between them. The CDR3, as DNA: TGTGCCAGCAGGGGGACGCAAGGGAATACGCAGTATTTT. It codes for CASRGTQGNTQYF.

The CDR3: CASSEFRNNEKLFF. The CDR3 DNA reads TGTGCCAGCAGTGAATTCCGGAATAATGAAAAACTGTTTTTT. The rearrangement links TRBV2 to TRBJ1-4; D is ambiguous. Per germline, CDR1 SNHLY and CDR2 FYNNEI. The CDR3 length is 14 residues. V was trimmed by 2 bases and J by 4 bases, leaving 8 bases between them.

This clonotype was detected a few times. This chain connects TRBV29-1 to TRBJ2-3; D may be TRBD1 (6 bases). Germline CDR1 reads SQVTM; CDR2 reads ANQGSEA. The CDR3 has 13 residues. The V end lost 4 bases, the J end lost 6 bases, and 14 bases lay between the germline ends. DNA of the CDR3: TGCAGCGTTGCTGGGACAAGTGCTGATACGCAGTATTTT. This codes for CSVAGTSADTQYF.

The V call is TRBV7-2, the J call TRBJ1-5; perhaps TRBD1 as D (5 bases). Trimming removed 5 bases at V and 7 bases at J, with 18 bases between. The CDR3 consists of 15 residues. The germline V gene has CDR1 SGHTA and CDR2 FQGNSA. The DNA for the CDR3 is TGTGCCAGCAGCCTCGCCCCAAGCGGGGCGCAGCCCCAGCATTTT. Protein sequence: CASSLAPSGAQPQHF. The whole variable domain, filled in from reference TRBV7-2 and TRBJ1-5, reads GAGVSQSPSNKVTEKGKDVELRCDPISGHTALYWYRQSLGQGLEFLIYFQGNSAPDKSGLPSDRFSAERTGGSVSTLTIQRTQQEDSAVYLCASSLAPSGAQPQHFGDGTRLSIL.